This section outlines one T cell receptor beta chain sequence together with its context. Antigen unknown. An Oncomine TCR Beta short-read assay was used to sequence the DNA from cultured CD4+ T cells. Via MiXCR, TCRdb re-called the PCR reads, giving one row per CDR3 protein. Among about 27,000 distinct CDR3 sequences listed, approximately 62% were seen once. The germline V gene has CDR1 LNHDA and CDR2 SQIVND (reference sequence). J gave up 2 bases and V 5 bases, and 8 bases lay outside the gene matches. The CDR3 extends over 16 amino acids. Treatment given: approximately 10-day PBMC culture with coronavirus spike peptide pools or control peptides (ViraFEST assay). These data originate in a study of vaccination and CD4 T cells after COVID-19.

The rearrangement joins TRBV19 to TRBJ1-5, with 8 positions matching TRBD1. This clonotype was sampled from a human donor who received a COVID-19 vaccine. Specimen: CD4+ T cells from blood, cultured in vitro, collected after SARS-CoV-2 vaccination. Here the CDR3 reads CASSSTGGVRNQPQHF. CDR3 DNA: TGTGCCAGTAGTTCCACAGGGGGAGTTCGCAATCAGCCCCAGCATTTT.